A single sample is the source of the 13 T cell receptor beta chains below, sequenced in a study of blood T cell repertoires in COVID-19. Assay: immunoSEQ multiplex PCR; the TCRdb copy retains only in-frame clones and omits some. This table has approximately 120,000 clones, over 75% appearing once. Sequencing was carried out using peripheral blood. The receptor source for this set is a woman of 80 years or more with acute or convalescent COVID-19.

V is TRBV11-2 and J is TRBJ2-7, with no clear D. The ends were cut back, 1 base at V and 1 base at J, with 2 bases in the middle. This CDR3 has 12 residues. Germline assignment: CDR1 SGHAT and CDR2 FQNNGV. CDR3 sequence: CASSLVSYEQYF. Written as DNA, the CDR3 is TGTGCCAGCAGCTTAGTATCCTACGAGCAGTACTTC.

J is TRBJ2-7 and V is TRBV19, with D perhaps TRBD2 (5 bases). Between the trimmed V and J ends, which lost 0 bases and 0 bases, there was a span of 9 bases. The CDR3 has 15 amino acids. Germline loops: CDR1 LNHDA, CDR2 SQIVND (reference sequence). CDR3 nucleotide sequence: TGTGCCAGTAGTATAGATCGTCGGGGCTCCTACGAGCAGTACTTC. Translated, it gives CASSIDRRGSYEQYF.

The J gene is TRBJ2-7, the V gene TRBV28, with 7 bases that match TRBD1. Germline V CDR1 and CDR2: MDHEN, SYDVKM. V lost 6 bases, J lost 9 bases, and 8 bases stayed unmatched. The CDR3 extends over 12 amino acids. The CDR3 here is CASRGDRARQYF. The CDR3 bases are TGTGCCAGCAGGGGAGACAGGGCTCGGCAGTACTTC.

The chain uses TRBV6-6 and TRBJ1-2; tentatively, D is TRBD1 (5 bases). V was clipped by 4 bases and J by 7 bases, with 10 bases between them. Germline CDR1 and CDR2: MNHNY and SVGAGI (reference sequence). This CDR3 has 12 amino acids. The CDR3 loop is CASSLQVTGYTF. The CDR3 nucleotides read TGTGCCAGCAGTTTACAGGTTACTGGCTACACCTTC.

The CDR3 loop is CASSATGLNTEAFF. The CDR3 DNA sequence: TGTGCCAGCAGTGCGACAGGGTTGAACACTGAAGCTTTCTTT. The V gene is TRBV2, the J gene TRBJ1-1; 7 nucleotides match TRBD1. In germline, CDR1 is SNHLY, CDR2 FYNNEI. This CDR3 region has 14 residues. V lost 4 bases, J lost 0 bases, and 2 bases stayed unmatched.

CDR3 nucleotides: TGTGCCAGCAGTCGGGGAGCCTTCCAAGAGACCCAGTACTTC. As protein: CASSRGAFQETQYF. The genes are TRBV27 and TRBJ2-5; a weak D match, TRBD2 (5 bases). This CDR3 comprises 14 residues. The germline gives CDR1 MNHEY, CDR2 SMNVEV (reference sequence). The V and J ends lost 5 bases and 1 base respectively, with 11 bases between them.

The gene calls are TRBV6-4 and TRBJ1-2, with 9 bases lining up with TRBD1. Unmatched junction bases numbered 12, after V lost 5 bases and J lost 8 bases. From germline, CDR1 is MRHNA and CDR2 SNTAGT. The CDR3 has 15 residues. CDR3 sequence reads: CASSFFSGQGYGYTF. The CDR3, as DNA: TGTGCCAGCAGTTTTTTTTCGGGACAGGGATACGGCTACACCTTC.

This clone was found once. This CDR3 reads CSASPVNEDYGYTF. The CDR3 region has the DNA TGCAGTGCTAGTCCCGTCAATGAGGACTATGGCTACACCTTC. The V call is TRBV20-1, the J call TRBJ1-2; D is unclear. The CDR3 is 14 residues long. CDR1 DFQATT and CDR2 SNEGSKA come from the germline V gene (reference sequence). The ends were cut back, 3 bases at V and 3 bases at J, with 14 bases in the middle.

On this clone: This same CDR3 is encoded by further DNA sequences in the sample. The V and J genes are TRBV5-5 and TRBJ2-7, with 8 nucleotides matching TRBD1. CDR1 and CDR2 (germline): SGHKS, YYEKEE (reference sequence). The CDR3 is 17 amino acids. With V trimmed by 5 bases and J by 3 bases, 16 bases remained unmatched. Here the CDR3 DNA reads TGTGCCAGCAGAAAAGGGCAGGGGGCGAACGATATCTACGAGCAGTACTTC. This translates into CASRKGQGANDIYEQYF.

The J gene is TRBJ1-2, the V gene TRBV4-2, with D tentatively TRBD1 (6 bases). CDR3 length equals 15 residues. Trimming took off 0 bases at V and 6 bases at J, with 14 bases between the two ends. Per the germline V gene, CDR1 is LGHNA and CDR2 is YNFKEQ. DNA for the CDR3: TGTGCCAGCAGCCAAGATTCGGGGCGGGGGCATGGCTACACCTTC. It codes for CASSQDSGRGHGYTF.

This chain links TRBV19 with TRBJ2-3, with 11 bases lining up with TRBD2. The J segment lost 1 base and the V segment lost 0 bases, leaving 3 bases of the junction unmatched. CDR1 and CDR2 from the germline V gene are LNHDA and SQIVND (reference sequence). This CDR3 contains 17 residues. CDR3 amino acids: CASSIDRLAGRTDTQYF. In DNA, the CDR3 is TGTGCCAGTAGTATAGACCGACTAGCGGGGCGCACAGATACGCAGTATTTT.

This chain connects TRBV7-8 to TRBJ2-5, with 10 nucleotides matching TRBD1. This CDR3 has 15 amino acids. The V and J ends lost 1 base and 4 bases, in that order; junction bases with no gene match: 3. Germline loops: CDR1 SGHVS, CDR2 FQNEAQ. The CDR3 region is CASSLGTGGGETQYF. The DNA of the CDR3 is TGTGCCAGCAGCTTAGGGACAGGGGGGGGAGAGACCCAGTACTTC.

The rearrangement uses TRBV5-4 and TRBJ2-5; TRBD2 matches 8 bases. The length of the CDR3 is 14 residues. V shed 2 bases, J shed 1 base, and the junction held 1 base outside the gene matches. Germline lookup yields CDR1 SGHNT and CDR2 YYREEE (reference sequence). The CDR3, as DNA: TGTGCCAGCAGCTTAGCGGGGGTCCAAGAGACCCAGTACTTC. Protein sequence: CASSLAGVQETQYF. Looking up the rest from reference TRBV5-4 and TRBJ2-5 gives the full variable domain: ETGVTQSPTHLIKTRGQQVTLRCSSQSGHNTVSWYQQALGQGPQFIFQYYREEENGRGNFPPRFSGLQFPNYSSELNVNALELDDSALYLCASSLAGVQETQYFGPGTRLLVL.